The present entry profiles one TCR beta chain with its context. Its antigen is currently unknown. CDR1 and CDR2 from the germline V gene are MNHEY and SMNVEV (reference sequence). The CDR3 runs to 14 residues. The V and J ends lost 6 bases and 6 bases respectively, with 17 bases between them. The sample is drawn from a study of T cell responses to AZD1222 COVID-19 vaccine. General study points: After the peak T cell response, and only then, were repertoires sampled. Among spike-specific TCRs, nearly half reportedly target unmutated variant regions. The sample set comprised mostly white British donors with more females, and clonal diversity was possibly underestimated.

Only in-frame clones appear in the TCRdb table, and some are missing; sequencing was by immunoSEQ multiplex PCR. The sample consists of more than 90,000 clones, approximately 84% of them appearing once. The TCR originated in an adult who received the AZD1222 COVID-19 vaccine. The specimen was peripheral blood, collected 28 days after the second AZD1222 dose. J is TRBJ1-1 and V is TRBV27, with D possibly being TRBD1 (6 bases). The CDR3: CASSRDWGASEAFF. The CDR3 bases are TGTGCCAGCAGCCGAGATTGGGGGGCGTCTGAAGCTTTCTTT.